These T cell receptor beta chains were read from a single sample in a study of beta chain features in type 1 diabetes. Method: immunoSEQ multiplex PCR; TCRdb's copy keeps in-frame clones and lacks some. The sample has roughly 340,000 clones; roughly an eighth are singletons. The specimen sequenced was naive CD4+ T cells from blood. The receptors stem from a woman younger than 30 with type 1 diabetes. The CDR3 runs from the conserved cysteine through the conserved F or W. A D gene is named only where the DNA matches it firmly. Some rows have no size entry. The others give once, few or many, or a class for an expanded clone.

V gene: TRBV7-2; clone size: few; D gene: -; CDR3 length: 12; J gene: TRBJ2-1; CDR3 DNA: TGTGCCAGCAGCTTAACGCGCAATGAGCAGTTCTTC; CDR3 protein: CASSLTRNEQFF
V gene: TRBV30; clone size: -; D gene: TRBD1; CDR3 length: 14; J gene: TRBJ2-5; CDR3 DNA: TGTGCCTGGATGGGACAGGCCGACTTTGGGACCCAGTACTTC; CDR3 protein: CAWMGQADFGTQYF
V gene: TRBV5-1; clone size: -; D gene: -; CDR3 length: 14; J gene: TRBJ2-7; CDR3 DNA: TGCGCCAGCAGCTTCCTGGACAGCACGAGCGAGCAGTACTTC; CDR3 protein: CASSFLDSTSEQYF
V gene: TRBV11-2; clone size: -; D gene: -; CDR3 length: 12; J gene: TRBJ1-2; CDR3 DNA: TGTGCCAGCAGCTGGGGGGACTATGGCTACACCTTC; CDR3 protein: CASSWGDYGYTF
V gene: TRBV15; clone size: few; D gene: -; CDR3 length: 18; J gene: TRBJ2-2; CDR3 DNA: TGTGCCACCAGCAGGCAGGTCTTCGAGCGGAAGAACACCGGGGAGCTGTTTTTT; CDR3 protein: CATSRQVFERKNTGELFF
V gene: TRBV6-5; clone size: -; D gene: -; CDR3 length: 11; J gene: TRBJ1-1; CDR3 DNA: TGTGCCACGACAGGGAACACTGAAGCTTTCTTT; CDR3 protein: CATTGNTEAFF
V gene: TRBV28; clone size: -; D gene: -; CDR3 length: 13; J gene: TRBJ2-3; CDR3 DNA: TGTGCCAGTCGGAGGCAGATCACAGATACGCAGTATTTT; CDR3 protein: CASRRQITDTQYF
V gene: TRBV5-4; clone size: few; D gene: TRBD1; CDR3 length: 18; J gene: TRBJ2-5; CDR3 DNA: TGTGCCAGCAGCTTGGAACCCGGGACAGGGGGTCTCCAAGAGACCCAGTACTTC; CDR3 protein: CASSLEPGTGGLQETQYF
V gene: TRBV18; clone size: -; D gene: -; CDR3 length: 14; J gene: TRBJ2-7; CDR3 DNA: TGTGCCAGCTCACCACCGACTAGATCCCACGAGCAGTACTTC; CDR3 protein: CASSPPTRSHEQYF
V gene: TRBV7-9; clone size: few; D gene: -; CDR3 length: 14; J gene: TRBJ1-5; CDR3 DNA: TGTGCCAGCAGCTTTCCGGGGATCGGTCAGCCCCAGCATTTT; CDR3 protein: CASSFPGIGQPQHF
V gene: TRBV28; clone size: few; D gene: TRBD2; CDR3 length: 15; J gene: TRBJ2-3; CDR3 DNA: TGTGCCAGCAGTTTTGGGACTAGCGGCCTCCTCCGCGAGTATTTT; CDR3 protein: CASSFGTSGLLREYF
V gene: TRBV6-5; clone size: few; D gene: TRBD1; CDR3 length: 14; J gene: TRBJ2-2; CDR3 DNA: TGTGCCAGCAGTCCCGACAGGGTGGCCGGGGAGCTGTTTTTT; CDR3 protein: CASSPDRVAGELFF
V gene: TRBV27; clone size: -; D gene: TRBD1; CDR3 length: 16; J gene: TRBJ1-2; CDR3 DNA: TGTGCCAGCAGTTTAGGTAACACAGGGGGCCTCTATGGCTACACCTTC; CDR3 protein: CASSLGNTGGLYGYTF
V gene: TRBV30; clone size: few; D gene: -; CDR3 length: 12; J gene: TRBJ1-1; CDR3 DNA: TGTGCCTGGAGTCGGGAGAACACTGAAGCTTTCTTT; CDR3 protein: CAWSRENTEAFF
V gene: TRBV29-1; clone size: few; D gene: -; CDR3 length: 11; J gene: TRBJ2-7; CDR3 DNA: TGCAGCGTTGAAGAGAGCTACGAGCAGTACTTC; CDR3 protein: CSVEESYEQYF
V gene: TRBV19; clone size: few; D gene: -; CDR3 length: 13; J gene: TRBJ2-1; CDR3 DNA: TGTGCCAGTAGTATCAGGGCGCCTAGGGAGCAGTTCTTC; CDR3 protein: CASSIRAPREQFF
V gene: TRBV11-3; clone size: -; D gene: -; CDR3 length: 13; J gene: TRBJ2-1; CDR3 DNA: TGTGCCAGCAGCTTACACGACAGCAATGAGCAGTTCTTC; CDR3 protein: CASSLHDSNEQFF
V gene: TRBV6-5; clone size: -; D gene: -; CDR3 length: 16; J gene: TRBJ2-3; CDR3 DNA: TGTGCCAGCAGTTCACTCGCCTACCCTGGCACAGATACGCAGTATTTT; CDR3 protein: CASSSLAYPGTDTQYF
V gene: TRBV28; clone size: few; D gene: TRBD2; CDR3 length: 17; J gene: TRBJ2-1; CDR3 DNA: TGTGCCAGCAGTTTATTAGCGGGAGGGCCTGTAAGAAATGAGCAGTTCTTC; CDR3 protein: CASSLLAGGPVRNEQFF